The 5 T cell receptor beta chains reported below all come from one sample, sequenced in a study of T-cell reconstitution after alpha-beta-depleted transplantation in children. TCRbeta library preparation incorporated unique molecular identifiers. TCRdb recomputed calls from the PCR reads with MiXCR, one row per CDR3 protein. This table holds 400,000 to 500,000 distinct CDR3 sequences, approximately 11% found once. The specimen comprised PBMCs from the stem cell graft donor, sampled from the stem cell graft. These receptors were taken from a human donor who donated a stem cell graft to a child with acute myeloid leukemia.

The gene calls are TRBV11-2 and TRBJ2-7; 9 nucleotides match TRBD2. V lost 3 bases and J lost 4; bases outside the gene matches: 7. Germline V lookup: CDR1 SGHAT, CDR2 FQNNGV. This CDR3 contains 15 residues. CDR3 residues: CASSFRRLAEYEQYF. CDR3 DNA: TGTGCCAGCAGCTTTAGGAGACTAGCGGAATACGAGCAGTACTTC.

This clonotype was counted between two and nine times. CDR3: CASSGQLPNTIYF. The CDR3 nucleotides are TGTGCCAGCAGCGGACAGTTACCAAACACCATATATTTT. The chain joins TRBV12-3 or TRBV12-4 to TRBJ1-3; possible D gene TRBD1, 6 bases. The CDR3 loop spans 13 amino acids. Trimming shortened V by 6 bases and J by 6 bases, and 12 bases separated the two germline ends.

Ten or more counts support this clonotype. The rearrangement uses TRBV6-5 and TRBJ1-2, with D possibly TRBD1 on 5 matching bases. The CDR3 runs to 14 residues. The germline V gene encodes CDR1 MNHEY and CDR2 SVGAGI. V shed 8 bases and J shed 4 bases, with 17 bases lying between them. The CDR3: CASPTSEGPYGYTF. CDR3 DNA sequence: TGTGCCAGCCCAACCTCGGAGGGGCCCTATGGCTACACCTTC.

This clonotype was recorded many times. The chain couples TRBV27 to TRBJ2-7; 12 bases line up with TRBD1. Trimming removed 8 bases from V and 4 bases from J; junction bases left unmatched: 9. Germline V gene lookup returns CDR1 MNHEY and CDR2 SMNVEV (reference sequence). The CDR3 is made up of 15 amino acids. For the CDR3, the DNA is TGTGCCAGCGGGGTCGGGACAGGGGGCAGGTACGAGCAGTACTTC. As protein: CASGVGTGGRYEQYF.

This clonotype has more than one count but fewer than ten. V and J are TRBV12-3 or TRBV12-4 and TRBJ1-3; 11 bases line up with TRBD1. The V and J ends lost 6 bases and 4 bases, in that order; junction bases with no gene match: 5. CDR3 length: 15 amino acids. In DNA form, the CDR3 reads TGTGCCAGCAGCCGGACAGGGGGCATCGGAAACACCATATATTTT. Translating it yields CASSRTGGIGNTIYF.